Below are 26 T cell receptor beta chains sequenced from a single sample in a study of OX40 agonist ivuxolimab in advanced cancers. The data were produced by immunoSEQ multiplex PCR, yet TCRdb's version contains in-frame clones alone and is incomplete. The top ten clones hold around 0.31% of a sample with about 68,000 clones, about 90% of them seen once. The sequenced sample was CD4+ or CD8+ T cells sorted from blood, obtained in a trial of the OX40 agonist ivuxolimab. The receptors here all came from an adult with an advanced solid tumor such as melanoma, head and neck, liver or kidney cancer.

This clone was observed a single time. The chain combines TRBV19 with TRBJ2-3; a weak D match, TRBD1 (5 bases). Germline CDR1 is LNHDA and CDR2 is SQIVND (reference sequence). This CDR3 is 12 amino acids long. V lost 3 bases and J 11 bases, leaving 12 bases between the germline ends. The CDR3 nucleotides are TGTGCCAGTAGTATGAAGGGGATAGTGCAGTATTTT. Its translation is CASSMKGIVQYF.

This chain joins TRBV6-6 and TRBJ1-2; possibly TRBD1 for D (6 bases). This CDR3 contains 15 residues. V lost 6 bases and J lost 3, with 17 bases in between. Per germline, CDR1 MNHNY and CDR2 SVGAGI (reference sequence). The CDR3 here is CASSTRGSAYYGYTF. CDR3 bases: TGTGCCAGCAGCACCAGGGGTTCTGCGTACTATGGCTACACCTTC.

This chain joins TRBV27 and TRBJ1-5, with unresolved D. This CDR3 is built from 14 residues. The V gene's germline CDR1 is MNHEY and CDR2 SMNVEV (reference sequence). Trimming took off 5 bases at V and 7 bases at J, with 15 bases between the two ends. CDR3 in amino acids: CASSPSWDGQPQHF. The DNA of the CDR3 is TGTGCCAGCAGTCCCTCGTGGGATGGACAGCCCCAGCATTTT.

Here the CDR3 DNA reads TGTGCCAGTAGTCCGGGGGACTCCAGATCATTGTTCTTC. Translation gives CASSPGDSRSLFF. V is TRBV19 and J is TRBJ2-1; D possibly corresponds to TRBD2 (6 bases). The CDR3 has 13 amino acids. From germline, CDR1 is LNHDA and CDR2 SQIVND (reference sequence). Trimming shortened V by 5 bases and J by 15 bases, and 20 bases separated the two germline ends.

V usage is TRBV19 and J usage is TRBJ1-3; D remains unclear. Trimming shortened V by 6 bases and J by 0 bases, and 21 bases separated the two germline ends. Germline CDR1 is LNHDA and CDR2 is SQIVND (reference sequence). The CDR3 sequence is 18 residues long. The CDR3 nucleotides read TGTGCCAGTAGGGACCATACTGTACAGAGACCCTCTGGAAACACCATATATTTT. Amino acids: CASRDHTVQRPSGNTIYF.

V is TRBV27 and J is TRBJ2-2; 10 bases fit TRBD2. The CDR3 has 16 amino acids. The germline CDR1 and CDR2 sequences are MNHEY and SMNVEV (reference sequence). V lost 5 bases, J lost 4 bases, and 7 bases stayed unmatched. In DNA, the CDR3 is TGTGCCAGCAGTCTAGGGGGACTAGCGATCACCGGGGAGCTGTTTTTT. Translated, it gives CASSLGGLAITGELFF.

V gene TRBV19 combines with J gene TRBJ2-7; 8 bases agree with TRBD1. After removal of 3 bases from V and 1 base from J, the junction contained 2 bases not matched to a gene. Germline CDR1 and CDR2: LNHDA and SQIVND (reference sequence). The CDR3 spans 14 residues. The DNA for the CDR3 is TGTGCCAGTAGTATGCACAGGGGGTCCTACGAGCAGTACTTC. Translation: CASSMHRGSYEQYF.

This clone was seen once. The CDR3 is CASSPGGPKNTEAFF. CDR3 DNA: TGTGCCAGCAGCCCGGGAGGGCCGAAGAACACTGAAGCTTTCTTT. The chain is built from TRBV4-2 and TRBJ1-1; D not certain. The CDR3 totals 15 residues. V lost 4 bases, J lost 1 base, and 13 bases lay in between. CDR1 and CDR2 (germline): LGHNA, YNFKEQ.

This chain joins TRBV27 and TRBJ2-7, with 7 bases matching TRBD2. Germline CDR1 MNHEY, CDR2 SMNVEV (reference sequence). V was pared by 6 bases and J by 2 bases, with 13 bases of the junction left unmatched. CDR3 size: 16 residues. CDR3 sequence (DNA): TGTGCCAGCAGCCGTGGGGGGGGGATGGGAGCCTACGAGCAGTACTTC. It is translated as CASSRGGGMGAYEQYF.

This sequence joins TRBV7-9 and TRBJ1-1; D uncertain. Between the trimmed V and J ends, which lost 2 bases and 2 bases, there was a span of 12 bases. Germline CDR1 and CDR2: SEHNR and FQNEAQ (reference sequence). The CDR3 is 15 amino acids. CDR3 in amino acids: CASSLQAGPNTEAFF. CDR3 nucleotides: TGTGCCAGCAGCTTACAGGCAGGCCCCAACACTGAAGCTTTCTTT. The variable domain in full, completed from reference TRBV7-9 and TRBJ1-1, reads DTGVSQNPRHKITKRGQNVTFRCDPISEHNRLYWYRQTLGQGPEFLTYFQNEAQLEKSRLLSDRFSAERPKGSFSTLEIQRTEQGDSAMYLCASSLQAGPNTEAFFGQGTRLTVV.

The V call is TRBV19, the J call TRBJ2-5; 8 nucleotides agree with TRBD1. Trimming took 3 bases from V and 5 from J; bases not matched to a gene: 20. This CDR3 has 19 amino acids. CDR1 is LNHDA, CDR2 SQIVND, per germline (reference sequence). As DNA, the CDR3 is TGTGCCAGTAGTATGCCAGGGGCTCCGAGACAGGGGATTGAGGAGACCCAGTACTTC. It is translated as CASSMPGAPRQGIEETQYF. The full variable domain, rest sourced from reference TRBV19 and TRBJ2-5, is DGGITQSPKYLFRKEGQNVTLSCEQNLNHDAMYWYRQDPGQGLRLIYYSQIVNDFQKGDIAEGYSVSREKKESFPLTVTSAQKNPTAFYLCASSMPGAPRQGIEETQYFGPGTRLLVL.

V is TRBV21-1 and J is TRBJ2-7; the table's D call, TRBD2, was not checked against the DNA. TRBV21-1 is given as a pseudogene. This CDR3 is built from 14 residues. The CDR3 loop is CASSTDPGLGGQYF. The CDR3 region has the DNA TGTGCCAGCAGCACCGACCCGGGACTAGGGGGGCAGTACTTC.

This sequence joins TRBV19 and TRBJ1-1, with no clear D. The germline V gene has CDR1 LNHDA and CDR2 SQIVND (reference sequence). Trimming took 4 bases from V and 0 from J, leaving 9 bases between them. This CDR3 contains 14 residues. CDR3 in amino acids: CASSKAGLNTEAFF. The CDR3 DNA reads TGTGCCAGTAGTAAAGCGGGGTTGAACACTGAAGCTTTCTTT.

The chain employs TRBV29-1 and TRBJ1-1; 8 nucleotides line up with TRBD1. V lost 3 bases and J lost 5; bases outside the gene matches: 2. The germline V gene encodes CDR1 SQVTM and CDR2 ANQGSEA. This CDR3 spans 12 amino acids. The CDR3 reads CSVDRGRTEAFF. Written as DNA, the CDR3 is TGCAGCGTTGACAGGGGGCGTACTGAAGCTTTCTTT.

This chain joins TRBV19 and TRBJ2-2; D ambiguous. The CDR3 consists of 16 residues. V lost 6 bases, J lost 2 bases, and 16 bases lay in between. Germline loops: CDR1 LNHDA, CDR2 SQIVND (reference sequence). Here the CDR3 DNA reads TGTGCCAGTAGAGAGGCCAAACCCTTAAACACCGGGGAGCTGTTTTTT. Translating it yields CASREAKPLNTGELFF.

The V and J genes are TRBV15 and TRBJ2-7; no clear D gene. The V and J ends lost 0 bases and 7 bases respectively, with 13 bases between them. The CDR3 spans 14 residues. Germline V CDR1 and CDR2: LNHNV, YYDKDF (reference sequence). The CDR3 loop is CATSRDPRAGEQYF. For the CDR3, the DNA is TGTGCCACCAGCAGAGATCCCCGGGCTGGGGAGCAGTACTTC.

The V and J genes are TRBV9 and TRBJ2-2; 7 nucleotides line up with TRBD2. V dropped 2 bases and J dropped 4; count of bases not matched to a gene: 11. Germline loops: CDR1 SGDLS, CDR2 YYNGEE. The CDR3 loop spans 17 amino acids. CDR3 DNA: TGTGCCAGCAGCGTTGACCTAAGCGGGATTGTCACCGGGGAGCTGTTTTTT. It translates to CASSVDLSGIVTGELFF.

V is TRBV9 and J is TRBJ2-2; the match to TRBD1 covers 10 bases. The germline V gene encodes CDR1 SGDLS and CDR2 YYNGEE. With V trimmed by 4 bases and J by 4 bases, 7 bases remained unmatched. The CDR3 is made up of 16 amino acids. For the CDR3, the DNA is TGTGCCAGCAGCTCAGTCCGGGACAGGGGCACCGGGGAGCTGTTTTTT. This sequence encodes CASSSVRDRGTGELFF.

This chain connects TRBV7-6 to TRBJ2-5; 7 bases agree with TRBD1. The CDR3 extends over 13 amino acids. Germline-derived CDR1 and CDR2 are SGHVS and FNYEAQ. J was trimmed by 2 bases and V by 5 bases; bases with no gene match: 2. CDR3 coding DNA: TGTGCCAGCAGCAGCAGGGGGCAAGAGACCCAGTACTTC. Protein: CASSSRGQETQYF.

The chain employs TRBV29-1 and TRBJ1-1, with D hard to call. V gave up 7 bases and J gave up 3 bases, with 12 bases separating them. Germline CDR1 SQVTM, CDR2 ANQGSEA. This CDR3 is 12 amino acids long. The CDR3 spells CSANYRDTEAFF. CDR3 coding DNA: TGCAGCGCCAATTATCGGGACACTGAAGCTTTCTTT.

CDR3 in DNA: TGTGCCAGCAGCCCACACGGGACAGGGTACGAGCAGTACTTC. Amino acids: CASSPHGTGYEQYF. V and J are TRBV9 and TRBJ2-7, with TRBD1 identical over 9 bases. V dropped 4 bases and J dropped 4; count of bases not matched to a gene: 6. The CDR3 covers 14 residues. Germline CDR1 reads SGDLS; CDR2 reads YYNGEE.

The gene calls are TRBV7-6 and TRBJ1-3, with D uncertain. The ends were cut back, 3 bases at V and 3 bases at J, with 12 bases in the middle. Germline CDR1 and CDR2: SGHVS and FNYEAQ. CDR3 length: 15 amino acids. For the CDR3, the DNA is TGTGCCAGCAGCTTCCCCCCCAGTAGTGGAAACACCATATATTTT. It codes for CASSFPPSSGNTIYF.

This clone was detected a few times. The chain joins TRBV2 to TRBJ1-3; no reliable D call. The CDR3 loop spans 16 amino acids. The V gene lost 0 bases and the J gene lost 0 bases, with 9 bases spanning the gap. The germline CDR1 and CDR2 sequences are SNHLY and FYNNEI. CDR3 sequence (DNA): TGTGCCAGCAGTGAAGCGGGGAGGATCTCTGGAAACACCATATATTTT. It yields the protein CASSEAGRISGNTIYF.

The genes are TRBV28 and TRBJ2-2; 9 nucleotides agree with TRBD1. The CDR3 extends over 15 amino acids. CDR1 is MDHEN, CDR2 SYDVKM, per germline. Unmatched junction bases numbered 4, after V lost 2 bases and J lost 6 bases. As DNA, the CDR3 is TGTGCCAGCAGTTTAGTGACAGGGGGTGCCGGGGAGCTGTTTTTT. Residues: CASSLVTGGAGELFF. Supplemented by reference TRBV28 and TRBJ2-2, the full variable domain reads DVKVTQSSRYLVKRTGEKVFLECVQDMDHENMFWYRQDPGLGLRLIYFSYDVKMKEKGDIPEGYSVSREKKERFSLILESASTNQTSMYLCASSLVTGGAGELFFGEGSRLTVL.

The V gene is TRBV5-1, the J gene TRBJ2-7; 7 positions agree with TRBD1. CDR3 size: 13 residues. Germline CDR1 SGHRS, CDR2 YFSETQ. The J segment lost 6 bases and the V segment lost 3 bases, leaving 6 bases of the junction unmatched. CDR3 bases: TGCGCCAGCAGCTACGGACAGGTCCGCGAGCAGTACTTC. This sequence encodes CASSYGQVREQYF. The full variable domain, completed using reference TRBV5-1 and TRBJ2-7, is KAGVTQTPRYLIKTRGQQVTLSCSPISGHRSVSWYQQTPGQGLQFLFEYFSETQRNKGNFPGRFSGRQFSNSRSEMNVSTLELGDSALYLCASSYGQVREQYFGPGTRLTVT.

On this clone: The limits of the CDR3 on the DNA are not certain, so only TCRdb's listed CDR3 is given. The V and J genes are TRBV7-5 and TRBJ2-1; TRBD2 is the table's D call and was not checked against the DNA. TRBV7-5 is deemed a pseudogene. The CDR3 is 18 residues long, counting both termini. The CDR3 protein is CARSFGRGSGSSYNEQFF.